Each of the 8 T cell receptor beta chains below was sequenced from the same sample in a study of cytomegalovirus exposure and HLA in healthy donors. The PCR was carried out with 60 Vbeta primers and 13 Jbeta primers. This table comes from immunoSEQ multiplex PCR, and its TCRdb copy is limited to in-frame clones, with some not included. The table shows 120,000 or so clones, with 70% to 80% occurring only once. Sequencing used PBMCs. These receptors were taken from a man between 35 and 55 years old in good health and CMV-seropositive.

The chain combines TRBV19 with TRBJ2-1; 14 bases line up with TRBD2. Trimming cost V 4 bases and J 10 bases; bases outside gene matches: 6. The length of the CDR3 is 15 residues. In germline, CDR1 is LNHDA, CDR2 SQIVND (reference sequence). CDR3 protein: CASSTPGLAGDEQFF. CDR3 in DNA: TGTGCCAGTAGTACCCCGGGACTAGCGGGAGACGAGCAGTTCTTC.

The V and J genes are TRBV7-6 and TRBJ2-5, with 10 bases that match TRBD1. The germline gives CDR1 SGHVS, CDR2 FNYEAQ. This CDR3 contains 15 residues. Trimming took 1 base from V and 5 from J; bases not matched to a gene: 4. The CDR3 nucleotides are TGTGCCAGCAGCTTAGGGACAGGGGGATGGGAGACCCAGTACTTC. Its translation: CASSLGTGGWETQYF.

The rearrangement uses TRBV7-2 and TRBJ1-3; D ambiguous. The CDR3 totals 13 residues. Germline V gene sequence: CDR1 SGHTA, CDR2 FQGNSA. The V end was cut by 5 bases, the J end by 3 bases, with 8 bases between. Here the CDR3 DNA reads TGTGCCAGCAGCCACCCTATTGGAAACACCATATATTTT. It codes for CASSHPIGNTIYF.

Of note for this clone: Germline and junction disagree at one end, which may indicate a read error. The chain links TRBV9 to TRBJ2-1, with 8 positions matching TRBD2. CDR3 length: 13 amino acids. Germline V gene lookup returns CDR1 SGDLS and CDR2 YYNGEE. The CDR3 sequence is CASSVVTSGPWVF. The CDR3 nucleotides are TGTGCCAGCAGCGTAGTTACTAGCGGCCCGTGGGTCTTC.

Comment on this clone: The junction and the germline gene differ at one end; a read error may be behind it. CDR3 region: CASSPNFAGASQTQYF. As DNA, the CDR3 is TGTGCTAGCAGCCCAAACTTCGCGGGGGCTAGTCAGACCCAGTACTTC. The chain uses TRBV7-7 and TRBJ2-5; perhaps TRBD2 as D (7 bases). This CDR3 is 16 amino acids long. Germline V gives CDR1 SSHAT, CDR2 FNYEAQ (reference sequence). Full variable domain (missing parts from reference TRBV7-7 and TRBJ2-5): GAGVSQSPRYKVTKRGQDVTLRCDPISSHATLYWYQQALGQGPEFLTYFNYEAQPDKSGLPSDRFSAERPEGSISTLTIQRTEQRDSAMYRCASSPNFAGASQTQYFGPGTRLLVL.

The sample holds one count of this clone. The chain joins TRBV7-8 to TRBJ2-1; no reliable D call. CDR1 is SGHVS and CDR2 is FQNEAQ in the germline V gene. Deletions cut 1 base from V and 7 bases from J, with 11 bases between. The CDR3 is made up of 14 amino acids. CDR3 coding DNA: TGTGCCAGCAGCTTAGTCTACTACCCGAATGAGCAGTTCTTC. This gives the protein CASSLVYYPNEQFF.

V usage is TRBV5-4 and J usage is TRBJ2-3; 8 bases fit TRBD2. Germline values: CDR1 SGHNT, CDR2 YYREEE (reference sequence). V gave up 2 bases and J gave up 0 bases; unmatched junction bases: 5. The CDR3 runs 16 residues. CDR3 sequence: CASSLATSGSTDTQYF. The CDR3 region has the DNA TGTGCCAGCAGCTTAGCCACTAGCGGAAGCACAGATACGCAGTATTTT.

The V call is TRBV6-5, the J call TRBJ2-2; weak D call: TRBD1 (5 bases). The V end was cut by 2 bases, the J end by 1 base, with 8 bases between. The CDR3 runs to 15 residues. CDR1 and CDR2 (germline): MNHEY, SVGAGI. The CDR3 reads CASSYGQGNTGELFF. CDR3 in DNA: TGTGCCAGCAGTTACGGGCAGGGGAACACCGGGGAGCTGTTTTTT.